The rows below give T cell receptor beta chains drawn from one sample of a study of CD8+CD57+ T cells in acquired aplastic anemia. A single record per CDR3 protein comes from TCRdb applying MiXCR to the reads. The sample yields around 220,000 distinct CDR3 sequences, 40% to 60% seen once. Source material: sorted CD4+, CD8+, or CD8+CD57+ T cells (not recorded which) from PBMCs. The receptors were gathered from a human donor with aplastic anemia. The conserved cysteine and the conserved F or W are not part of the CDR3 here. Clone sizes are given selectively: once, few, many, or a class where the clone is expanded.

.,TRBV7-2,TRBJ1-2,ASTLEPFYGYT
.,TRBV29-1,TRBJ2-3,SVPRAGSTDTQY
few,TRBV7-8,TRBJ2-1,ASRIRTGGPEYNEQF
few,TRBV20-1,TRBJ1-2,SAAGTDDVGSGYT
many,TRBV19,TRBJ1-4,ASKGANEKLF
many,TRBV18,TRBJ2-7,ASSPRTGPNEQY
many,TRBV2,TRBJ2-5,ASSDEGGETQY
few,TRBV15,TRBJ1-2,ATSGGTLYGYT
many,TRBV7-8,TRBJ2-3,ASSLGVGRGVADTQY
many,TRBV13,TRBJ1-1,ASSLTGDTEAF
.,TRBV10-3,TRBJ1-2,AISRTGGTGYT
.,TRBV30,TRBJ1-4,AWSLLGATNEKLF
.,TRBV28,TRBJ1-5,ASSRRGVYSNQPQH
.,TRBV5-1,TRBJ2-2,ASSLDSDTGELF
.,TRBV19,TRBJ2-7,ASTPSAFPSYEQY
many,TRBV2,TRBJ1-5,ASSEGQGGVKPQH
many,TRBV9,TRBJ2-7,ASSVEGSSYEQY
.,TRBV19,TRBJ1-1,ASSKADRRNTEAF
.,TRBV10-3,TRBJ2-1,AISEEQGTYNEQF
.,TRBV10-3,TRBJ1-5,ASSDQGQPQH
many,TRBV20-1,TRBJ1-2,SASSGKVNYGYT
.,TRBV4-2,TRBJ2-1,ASSQDLRSGGDEQF
many,TRBV19,TRBJ2-3,ASSIGASGGTDTQY